These 14 T cell receptor beta chains share one sample of origin, sequenced in a study of human T cells and chemical hapten exposure. TCRdb called the RACE reads again in MiXCR, with one record for every CDR3 protein. The repertoire holds more than 80,000 distinct CDR3 sequences, with 6% to 9% as singletons. Time point meaning: patch test 1, 2 weeks after DPC sensitization. The treatment was: therapeutic diphenylcyclopropenone sensitization with weekly scalp DPC. This sample comprised whole blood, obtained in connection with sensitization to the hapten diphenylcyclopropenone (DPC). The receptors originated from a woman aged 25 to 39 with alopecia areata. Some clones in this sample may be carry-over from other donors' samples.

A note on this clonotype: A read error may be the cause here, since a much bigger clone is one base away. V and J are TRBV12-3 or TRBV12-4 and TRBJ1-2, with D unclear. Trimming shortened V by 7 bases and J by 0 bases, and 9 bases separated the two germline ends. The CDR3 runs 13 residues. CDR3 residues: CASTCGANYGYTF. In nucleotides, the CDR3 is TGTGCCAGCACCTGCGGAGCTAACTATGGCTACACCTTC.

This clonotype was counted many times. The rearrangement joins TRBV20-1 to TRBJ2-3, with TRBD1 identical over 9 bases. The CDR3 is made up of 14 amino acids. The V and J ends lost 1 base and 4 bases, in that order; junction bases with no gene match: 3. Looked up from germline, CDR1 is DFQATT and CDR2 is SNEGSKA (reference sequence). For the CDR3, the DNA is TGCAGTGCTAGAGCTGGGACAGGGTCAGATACGCAGTATTTT. Its protein is CSARAGTGSDTQYF.

The chain has TRBV5-1 and TRBJ1-5; 7 bases fit TRBD1. V lost 4 bases to trimming and J lost 7 bases; unmatched junction nucleotides: 14. CDR1 is SGHRS, CDR2 YFSETQ, per germline. This CDR3 spans 16 amino acids. The CDR3 sequence is CASSQGDGAPGQPQHF. The CDR3 region has the DNA TGCGCCAGCAGCCAGGGGGACGGTGCCCCGGGCCAGCCCCAGCATTTT. Looking up the rest from reference TRBV5-1 and TRBJ1-5 gives the full variable domain: KAGVTQTPRYLIKTRGQQVTLSCSPISGHRSVSWYQQTPGQGLQFLFEYFSETQRNKGNFPGRFSGRQFSNSRSEMNVSTLELGDSALYLCASSQGDGAPGQPQHFGDGTRLSIL.

This clonotype appeared many times. This chain uses TRBV20-1 with TRBJ2-1; 11 bases fit TRBD2. The CDR3 contains 15 residues. Germline loops: CDR1 DFQATT, CDR2 SNEGSKA (reference sequence). V lost 4 bases and J lost 4; bases outside the gene matches: 6. The CDR3 nucleotides read TGCAGTGCTACTGCCGGGACTAGCGGATACAATGAGCAGTTCTTC. As protein: CSATAGTSGYNEQFF.

This clonotype was seen at least ten times. The V and J genes are TRBV5-6 and TRBJ2-1; 8 bases line up with TRBD2. The CDR3 spans 15 residues. The germline CDR1 and CDR2 sequences are SGHDT and YYEEEE. V was pared by 2 bases and J by 0 bases, with 1 base of the junction left unmatched. The CDR3 is CASSFRGGSYNEQFF. The CDR3 DNA reads TGTGCCAGCAGCTTTCGGGGGGGCTCCTACAATGAGCAGTTCTTC.

This sequence joins TRBV12-3 or TRBV12-4 and TRBJ1-1, with 8 nucleotides matching TRBD1. The J segment lost 4 bases and the V segment lost 4 bases, leaving 11 bases of the junction unmatched. The CDR3 extends over 16 amino acids. CDR3 sequence (DNA): TGTGCCAGCAGTTATTATCAGGGGGCAATAGGCACTGAAGCTTTCTTT. Protein: CASSYYQGAIGTEAFF.

This clonotype was seen a handful of times. The chain has TRBV20-1 and TRBJ1-4, with D unclear. V was shortened by 0 bases and J by 4 bases, with 9 bases between the two germline ends. Per germline, CDR1 DFQATT and CDR2 SNEGSKA (reference sequence). The CDR3 has 14 residues. The CDR3 DNA reads TGCAGTGCTAGAGACATAGCCTTTAATGAAAAACTGTTTTTT. It is translated as CSARDIAFNEKLFF.

This clonotype was seen more than once but under ten times. The CDR3 here is CASSPPGAGETQYF. The CDR3 nucleotides read TGTGCCAGCAGTCCCCCCGGGGCCGGAGAGACCCAGTACTTC. The chain links TRBV25-1 to TRBJ2-5; perhaps D is TRBD1 or TRBD2 (5 bases each). V was cut by 5 bases and J by 4 bases, with 14 bases left in between. CDR1 MGHDK and CDR2 SYGVNS come from the germline V gene. The CDR3 sequence is 14 residues long.

Ten or more counts support this clonotype. This chain connects TRBV7-7 to TRBJ2-5, with D possibly being TRBD2 (6 bases). Germline V CDR1 and CDR2: SSHAT, FNYEAQ (reference sequence). V was clipped by 1 base and J by 3 bases, with 6 bases between them. The CDR3 is 13 amino acids. DNA for the CDR3: TGTGCCAGCAGCTTAGGCGGGGAAGAGACCCAGTACTTC. Its protein is CASSLGGEETQYF.

This clonotype turned up a few times. V usage is TRBV12-3 or TRBV12-4 and J usage is TRBJ1-3, with D possibly TRBD1 on 6 matching bases. The CDR3 loop spans 14 amino acids. The ends were cut back, 4 bases at V and 2 bases at J, with 9 bases in the middle. The CDR3 DNA is TGTGCCAGCAGTTGGGGGGCCGCTGGAAACACCATATATTTT. Its protein is CASSWGAAGNTIYF.

This clonotype has a count of ten or more. The genes are TRBV7-2 and TRBJ1-1; TRBD1 matches at 8 bases. Trimming at V came to 3 bases and at J to 1 base, leaving 4 bases not matched to a gene. There are 15 residues in the CDR3. The V gene's germline CDR1 is SGHTA and CDR2 FQGNSA. This chain's CDR3 is CASSFSGTGNTEAFF. For the CDR3, the DNA is TGTGCCAGCAGCTTCTCCGGGACAGGGAACACTGAAGCTTTCTTT.

Comments on this clonotype: A much larger clone is a single base away; this may be a read error. V is TRBV6-5 and J is TRBJ1-1, with D uncertain. Germline CDR1 and CDR2: MNHEY and SVGAGI. The CDR3 contains 12 residues. Trimming stripped 1 base from V and 1 base from J, with 1 base between. The CDR3 loop is CASSYWNTEAFF. Written as DNA, the CDR3 is TGTGCCAGCAGTTACTGGAACACTGAAGCTTTCTTT.

Concerning this clonotype itself: This may be a read error: a much more frequent sequence differs by one nucleotide. CDR3 in DNA: TGTGCCAGCAAGTCTGGAACCGGGACAGGATCACCCCTCTACTTT. Translated: CASKSGTGTGSPLYF. This rearrangement joins TRBV2 to TRBJ1-6, with 8 bases identical to TRBD1. Germline lookup yields CDR1 SNHLY and CDR2 FYNNEI. This CDR3 has 15 residues.

The chain links TRBV27 to TRBJ1-4; perhaps TRBD1 as D (5 bases). Looked up from germline, CDR1 is MNHEY and CDR2 is SMNVEV (reference sequence). The CDR3 totals 15 residues. With 5 bases removed from V and 4 bases from J, the gap between germline ends came to 14 bases. The CDR3 protein is CASSTIDSLNEKLFF. CDR3 bases: TGTGCCAGCAGTACAATCGACAGCCTTAATGAAAAACTGTTTTTT.